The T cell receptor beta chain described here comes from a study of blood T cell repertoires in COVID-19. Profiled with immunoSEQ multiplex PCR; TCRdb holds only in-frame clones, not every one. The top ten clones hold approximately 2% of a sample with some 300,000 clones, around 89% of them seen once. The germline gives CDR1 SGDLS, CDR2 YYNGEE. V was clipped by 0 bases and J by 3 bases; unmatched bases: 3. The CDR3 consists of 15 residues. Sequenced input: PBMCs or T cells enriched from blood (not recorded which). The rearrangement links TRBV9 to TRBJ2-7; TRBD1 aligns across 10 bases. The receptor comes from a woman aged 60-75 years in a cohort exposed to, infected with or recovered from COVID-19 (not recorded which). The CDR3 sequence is CASSVEGQGFYEQYF. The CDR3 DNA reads TGTGCCAGCAGCGTAGAGGGACAGGGGTTCTACGAGCAGTACTTC.